Included here is one T cell receptor beta chain sequence, with context. Stated time point: after neoadjuvant nivolumab, at surgical resection. The data derive from a study of neoadjuvant anti-PD-1 for oral cavity cancer. TCRdb keeps only in-frame clones here, not all; method: immunoSEQ multiplex PCR. The table records thousands of clones, 67% of them present only once. CDR1 and CDR2 from the germline V gene are SGHNT and YENEEA. V lost 4 bases and J lost 6, with 10 bases in between. This CDR3 comprises 13 residues. The chain carries TRBV11-3 and TRBJ2-1; D uncertain. The material was PBMCs, obtained after nivolumab (anti-PD-1) treatment. The TCR originated in a person aged 40-85 years with oral cavity squamous cell carcinoma. In DNA, the CDR3 is TGTGCCAGCAGCTCGAATTGGGGCAATGAGCAGTTCTTC. Its translation: CASSSNWGNEQFF.